Below are 30 T cell receptor beta chains sequenced from a single sample in a study of long-term antiretroviral therapy in people with HIV. Sequencing relied on immunoSEQ assay v3.0, run at survey level. Data came from immunoSEQ multiplex PCR; TCRdb stores just in-frame clones and leaves some out. Here the sample spans over 1,500 clones, around 90% being singletons. Sequencing was performed on unsorted PBMCs, taken 0.7 years after starting antiretroviral therapy. These receptors were taken from a woman aged 45 to 65 with HIV.

The rearrangement uses TRBV5-6 and TRBJ2-3, with D possibly TRBD2 on 6 matching bases. This CDR3 is 15 amino acids long. The V end lost 3 bases, the J end lost 0 bases, and 11 bases lay between the germline ends. Germline CDR1 and CDR2: SGHDT and YYEEEE. The CDR3 bases are TGTGCCAGCAGCTCCGGGGGTCCCAGCACAGATACGCAGTATTTT. Encoded protein: CASSSGGPSTDTQYF.

This chain joins TRBV6-5 and TRBJ1-2; TRBD1 matches 7 bases. Germline V CDR1 and CDR2: MNHEY, SVGAGI. With 6 bases clipped from V and 8 bases from J, the junction kept 12 bases outside the gene matches. The CDR3 covers 14 residues. CDR3 nucleotide sequence: TGTGCCAGCAGATTCCGGGACAGTCCCATAGGCTACACCTTC. Protein: CASRFRDSPIGYTF.

The chain has TRBV4-1 and TRBJ1-4, with 10 bases that match TRBD1. Germline lookup yields CDR1 MGHRA and CDR2 YSYEKL. The CDR3 length is 17 residues. V lost 1 base, J lost 7 bases, and 9 bases stayed unmatched. CDR3 DNA sequence: TGCGCCAGCAGCCAAGTCCGGACCGGGACAGGGGCTGAAAAACTGTTTTTT. Protein: CASSQVRTGTGAEKLFF.

This rearrangement joins TRBV7-9 to TRBJ2-3, with D possibly TRBD2 on 5 matching bases. There are 15 residues in the CDR3. The V end was cut by 6 bases, the J end by 0 bases, with 13 bases between. Per the germline V gene, CDR1 is SEHNR and CDR2 is FQNEAQ (reference sequence). The CDR3 sequence: CASSRRGVSTDTQYF. The DNA for the CDR3 is TGTGCCAGCAGTCGACGGGGAGTTAGCACAGATACGCAGTATTTT.

The V and J genes are TRBV6-1 and TRBJ2-5; TRBD1 aligns across 8 bases. This CDR3 is built from 15 residues. V lost 3 bases and J lost 1; bases outside the gene matches: 4. The germline CDR1 and CDR2 sequences are MNHNS and SASEGT. In DNA form, the CDR3 reads TGTGCCAGCAGTGAGTGGGGACAGGCCCAAGAGACCCAGTACTTC. Translating it yields CASSEWGQAQETQYF.

V and J are TRBV15 and TRBJ1-5; D not resolved. Germline V gene data show CDR1 as LNHNV and CDR2 as YYDKDF (reference sequence). This CDR3 has 17 residues. The ends were cut back, 0 bases at V and 4 bases at J, with 16 bases in the middle. The CDR3 DNA follows: TGTGCCACCAGCAGAGATATGGAATCTTTCGAGAATCAGCCCCAGCATTTT. Translation gives CATSRDMESFENQPQHF.

The chain carries TRBV19 and TRBJ1-5; D possibly corresponds to TRBD1 (6 bases). The V and J ends lost 1 base and 2 bases respectively, with 9 bases between them. From germline, CDR1 is LNHDA and CDR2 SQIVND (reference sequence). This CDR3 is 15 amino acids long. The CDR3 DNA reads TGTGCCAGTAGTATAGTACAGGGAGGCAATCAGCCCCAGCATTTT. Translating gives CASSIVQGGNQPQHF.

This clone was seen a handful of times. The V gene is TRBV7-9, the J gene TRBJ2-7; tentative D call: TRBD2 (6 bases). Germline CDR1 reads SEHNR; CDR2 reads FQNEAQ (reference sequence). CDR3 length: 14 residues. V was cut by 5 bases and J by 2 bases, with 13 bases left in between. The CDR3 DNA reads as TGTGCCAGCAGCCCCAGCGGGTTGGCCTACGAGCAGTACTTC. Encoded protein: CASSPSGLAYEQYF. Full variable domain (remainder filled in from reference TRBV7-9 and TRBJ2-7): DTGVSQNPRHKITKRGQNVTFRCDPISEHNRLYWYRQTLGQGPEFLTYFQNEAQLEKSRLLSDRFSAERPKGSFSTLEIQRTEQGDSAMYLCASSPSGLAYEQYFGPGTRLTVT.

This sequence joins TRBV7-3 and TRBJ2-1, with 7 bases fitting TRBD2. Germline loops: CDR1 SGHTA, CDR2 FQGTGA. The length of the CDR3 is 15 residues. Trimming took 3 bases from V and 4 from J; bases not matched to a gene: 6. The CDR3 loop is CASSFAGEFYNEQFF. CDR3 bases: TGTGCCAGCAGCTTTGCGGGGGAATTTTACAATGAGCAGTTCTTC.

The rearrangement joins TRBV2 to TRBJ2-3; D is possibly TRBD1 or TRBD2 (5 bases each). With 2 bases removed from V and 4 bases from J, the gap between germline ends came to 13 bases. The CDR3 is 15 amino acids. From germline, CDR1 is SNHLY and CDR2 FYNNEI. CDR3 in DNA: TGTGCCAGCAGTGAATCAGGGACGAGGGCAGATACGCAGTATTTT. Residues: CASSESGTRADTQYF. The full variable domain, with the rest looked up from reference TRBV2 and TRBJ2-3, is EPEVTQTPSHQVTQMGQEVILRCVPISNHLYFYWYRQILGQKVEFLVSFYNNEISEKSEIFDDQFSVERPDGSNFTLKIRSTKLEDSAMYFCASSESGTRADTQYFGPGTRLTVL.

This clone was observed once. The V gene is TRBV4-3, the J gene TRBJ2-1; 8 bases are shared with TRBD2. The CDR3 spans 17 residues. Losses at the gene ends were 0 bases for V and 7 bases for J; bases not matched to a gene: 11. Germline values: CDR1 LGHNA, CDR2 YSLEER. CDR3 sequence reads: CASSQDLRAGARNEQFF. DNA of the CDR3: TGCGCCAGCAGCCAAGATCTAAGAGCGGGGGCTCGGAATGAGCAGTTCTTC.

This chain joins TRBV6-1 and TRBJ1-1; no clear D gene. Trimming pared 3 bases from V and 6 bases from J, leaving 14 bases between. Germline V gene sequence: CDR1 MNHNS, CDR2 SASEGT. The CDR3 extends over 14 amino acids. Here the CDR3 reads CASSDGWVSSEAFF. The CDR3 nucleotides read TGTGCCAGCAGTGATGGCTGGGTGTCGTCTGAAGCTTTCTTT.

This sequence joins TRBV30 and TRBJ2-2; D is undetermined. The CDR3 loop spans 12 amino acids. V lost 2 bases and J 3 bases, leaving 4 bases between the germline ends. Germline V gene data show CDR1 as GTSNPN and CDR2 as SVGIG (reference sequence). The CDR3 coding sequence is TGTGCCTGGAGTTCTGACACCGGGGAGCTGTTTTTT. Residues: CAWSSDTGELFF.

This rearrangement joins TRBV19 to TRBJ2-5, with no clear D. In germline, CDR1 is LNHDA, CDR2 SQIVND (reference sequence). Between the trimmed V and J ends, which lost 3 bases and 2 bases, there was a span of 4 bases. The CDR3 consists of 12 residues. This CDR3 reads CASSMGQETQYF. CDR3 nucleotide sequence: TGTGCCAGTAGTATGGGTCAAGAGACCCAGTACTTC.

The gene calls are TRBV10-3 and TRBJ1-3; 8 bases agree with TRBD1. CDR3 length: 16 amino acids. V gave up 10 bases and J gave up 1 base; unmatched junction bases: 12. Germline assignment: CDR1 ENHRY and CDR2 SYGVKD. This CDR3 is CATTPTGVESGNTIYF. The CDR3, as DNA: TGTGCCACCACCCCGACAGGGGTCGAATCTGGAAACACCATATATTTT.

The chain recombines TRBV30 with TRBJ2-4; D may be TRBD2 (5 bases). V lost 0 bases and J lost 0, with 21 bases in between. The CDR3 consists of 19 residues. Germline V gene data show CDR1 as GTSNPN and CDR2 as SVGIG (reference sequence). DNA for the CDR3: TGTGCCTGGAGTGTAGGCCGGGGTGTTGGGATTCTAGCCAAAAACATTCAGTACTTC. Its translation: CAWSVGRGVGILAKNIQYF.

A single count supports this clone. The V call is TRBV28, the J call TRBJ2-7; TRBD1 matches at 8 bases. CDR3 length equals 18 residues. V dropped 5 bases and J dropped 4; count of bases not matched to a gene: 19. CDR1 is MDHEN and CDR2 is SYDVKM in the germline V gene. CDR3: CASSTNQGALGTLYEQYF. Written as DNA, the CDR3 is TGTGCCAGCAGTACTAATCAGGGGGCGCTCGGAACCCTTTACGAGCAGTACTTC.

The chain employs TRBV2 and TRBJ2-1; TRBD2 aligns across 8 bases. J gave up 4 bases and V 5 bases, and 7 bases lay outside the gene matches. The CDR3 extends over 15 amino acids. Germline CDR1 SNHLY, CDR2 FYNNEI. The DNA for the CDR3 is TGTGCCAGCAGTTCCCGCGGGGGGTGGTACAATGAGCAGTTCTTC. Translating it yields CASSSRGGWYNEQFF.

The chain recombines TRBV7-3 with TRBJ1-5; D possibly corresponds to TRBD1 (5 bases). Germline V gene sequence: CDR1 SGHTA, CDR2 FQGTGA. Trimming took off 0 bases at V and 6 bases at J, with 12 bases between the two ends. The CDR3 has 15 amino acids. CDR3 protein: CASSLTGRVTQPQHF. In DNA, the CDR3 is TGTGCCAGCAGCTTAACAGGCAGGGTGACTCAGCCCCAGCATTTT.

The V gene is TRBV4-1, the J gene TRBJ2-7; TRBD2 agrees at 9 bases. Per the germline V gene, CDR1 is MGHRA and CDR2 is YSYEKL. With V trimmed by 0 bases and J by 4 bases, 4 bases remained unmatched. This CDR3 region has 15 residues. CDR3 nucleotides: TGCGCCAGCAGCCAAGAGGGGACTAGCATGTACGAGCAGTACTTC. As protein: CASSQEGTSMYEQYF.

The chain uses TRBV7-9 and TRBJ1-5; 7 nucleotides agree with TRBD1. The germline gives CDR1 SEHNR, CDR2 FQNEAQ (reference sequence). V shed 6 bases and J 4 bases; nucleotides not matched to a gene: 3. CDR3 length equals 13 residues. The CDR3 here is CASRGTDNQPQHF. The CDR3 coding sequence is TGTGCCAGCAGGGGGACAGATAATCAGCCCCAGCATTTT. The entire variable domain, with the rest obtained from reference TRBV7-9 and TRBJ1-5, is as follows: DTGVSQNPRHKITKRGQNVTFRCDPISEHNRLYWYRQTLGQGPEFLTYFQNEAQLEKSRLLSDRFSAERPKGSFSTLEIQRTEQGDSAMYLCASRGTDNQPQHFGDGTRLSIL.

The count of this clone is one. J is TRBJ1-1 and V is TRBV7-2, with a tentative D call TRBD1 (6 bases). The germline CDR1 and CDR2 sequences are SGHTA and FQGNSA. The CDR3 spans 16 residues. V lost 4 bases and J lost 6, with 21 bases in between. CDR3 sequence (DNA): TGTGCCAGCAGCTATGGCCCGGTGGGGGGCGAGGCTGAAGCTTTCTTT. Amino acid sequence: CASSYGPVGGEAEAFF.

The chain is built from TRBV7-9 and TRBJ1-3; the D is unclear. CDR1 and CDR2 (germline): SEHNR, FQNEAQ (reference sequence). V was clipped by 3 bases and J by 0 bases, with 9 bases between them. The CDR3 length is 15 residues. The CDR3 DNA follows: TGTGCCAGCAGCTTTGGGGAGCTCTCTGGAAACACCATATATTTT. This gives the protein CASSFGELSGNTIYF.

The sample holds a few counts of this clone. The J gene is TRBJ2-7, the V gene TRBV7-9; TRBD2 aligns across 8 bases. Germline V gene sequence: CDR1 SEHNR, CDR2 FQNEAQ (reference sequence). The V and J ends lost 3 bases and 0 bases, in that order; junction bases with no gene match: 4. The CDR3 spans 15 residues. CDR3 loop: CASSFSGGTSYEQYF. CDR3 bases: TGTGCCAGCAGCTTCAGCGGGGGCACCTCCTACGAGCAGTACTTC.

The chain has TRBV7-2 and TRBJ2-1; D might be TRBD2 (6 bases). Germline V lookup: CDR1 SGHTA, CDR2 FQGNSA. The CDR3 has 16 amino acids. Trimming removed 5 bases from V and 5 bases from J, with 19 bases in between. The chain's CDR3 is CASSPSLAFKNNEQFF. The CDR3 nucleotides are TGTGCCAGCAGCCCTTCCCTAGCGTTCAAGAACAATGAGCAGTTCTTC. Using reference TRBV7-2 and TRBJ2-1 for the parts outside the CDR3, the full variable domain is GAGVSQSPSNKVTEKGKDVELRCDPISGHTALYWYRQSLGQGLEFLIYFQGNSAPDKSGLPSDRFSAERTGGSVSTLTIQRTQQEDSAVYLCASSPSLAFKNNEQFFGPGTRLTVL.

This chain uses TRBV7-9 with TRBJ1-1, with 9 bases lining up with TRBD1. The length of the CDR3 is 17 residues. V dropped 2 bases and J dropped 1; count of bases not matched to a gene: 8. Germline V CDR1 and CDR2: SEHNR, FQNEAQ (reference sequence). CDR3 amino acids: CASSLTGGAGRNTEAFF. As DNA, the CDR3 is TGTGCCAGCAGCTTAACAGGGGGCGCAGGTAGGAACACTGAAGCTTTCTTT.

This clone was detected only a few times. The V gene is TRBV19, the J gene TRBJ1-1, with 9 bases that match TRBD1. This CDR3 region has 16 residues. V was clipped by 3 bases and J by 4 bases; unmatched bases: 9. Germline V gene lookup returns CDR1 LNHDA and CDR2 SQIVND (reference sequence). The CDR3 DNA sequence: TGTGCCAGTAGTATCCGGGCCGGACAGGGGAGCACTGAAGCTTTCTTT. Protein product: CASSIRAGQGSTEAFF.

This rearrangement joins TRBV11-2 to TRBJ1-5; D is possibly TRBD1 (6 bases). The CDR3 contains 16 residues. CDR1 and CDR2 from the germline V gene are SGHAT and FQNNGV. With 4 bases removed from V and 0 bases from J, the gap between germline ends came to 13 bases. The CDR3 is CASSSGGRFSNQPQHF. CDR3 in DNA: TGTGCCAGCAGCTCGGGGGGGCGGTTTAGCAATCAGCCCCAGCATTTT. The whole variable domain, remainder taken from reference TRBV11-2 and TRBJ1-5, is EAGVAQSPRYKIIEKRQSVAFWCNPISGHATLYWYQQILGQGPKLLIQFQNNGVVDDSQLPKDRFSAERLKGVDSTLKIQPAKLEDSAVYLCASSSGGRFSNQPQHFGDGTRLSIL.

The chain recombines TRBV5-4 with TRBJ2-3; no definite D call. V lost 0 bases and J 2 bases, leaving 13 bases between the germline ends. Germline assignment: CDR1 SGHNT and CDR2 YYREEE (reference sequence). The CDR3 is 16 residues long. CDR3 residues: CASSLEAGSNTDTQYF. The CDR3 DNA reads as TGTGCCAGCAGCTTGGAAGCAGGTTCAAACACAGATACGCAGTATTTT.

This clone was detected a few times. The chain uses TRBV11-3 and TRBJ1-1; D unclear. This CDR3 is built from 14 residues. Germline values: CDR1 SGHNT, CDR2 YENEEA. V was cut by 2 bases and J by 7 bases, with 14 bases left in between. The CDR3 DNA follows: TGTGCCAGCAGCTTACGGCCGGACGGGCATGAAGCTTTCTTT. This encodes CASSLRPDGHEAFF.